Presented here are 11 T cell receptor beta chains from one specimen sequenced in a study of T cell repertoires in cytomegalovirus infection. No antigen is known for these receptors. TCRdb independently ran MiXCR on the reads; one entry per CDR3 protein. Of under 450,000 distinct CDR3 sequences listed, approximately 30% were seen once; the top ten hold about 13%. The sample was cultured PBMCs, taken from culture after CMV antigen stimulation. The receptors were sampled from a human donor in good health (CMV status not recorded). Some clones in this sample may be carry-over from other donors' samples.

This clonotype was recorded only once. This chain uses TRBV30 with TRBJ1-1; 7 positions match TRBD1. Germline loops: CDR1 GTSNPN, CDR2 SVGIG (reference sequence). The CDR3 runs 13 residues. The trim removed 5 bases at V and 6 bases at J, leaving 9 bases unmatched. The DNA for the CDR3 is TGTGCCTGGTCCACAGGGGCTGGCGCTGAAGCTTTCTTT. It encodes CAWSTGAGAEAFF. The full variable domain, completed using reference TRBV30 and TRBJ1-1, is SQTIHQWPATLVQPVGSPLSLECTVEGTSNPNLYWYRQAAGRGLQLLFYSVGIGQISSEVPQNLSASRPQDRQFILSSKKLLLSDSGFYLCAWSTGAGAEAFFGQGTRLTVV.

The table lists this clonotype with many counts. J is TRBJ2-6 and V is TRBV7-2; 12 nucleotides match TRBD1. The ends lost 4 bases at V and 4 bases at J; junction bases unmatched: 8. Germline values: CDR1 SGHTA, CDR2 FQGNSA. The CDR3 consists of 18 residues. CDR3 in DNA: TGTGCCAGCAGCTCAGGGACAGGGGGCGCTGGAGGGGCCAACGTCCTGACTTTC. As protein: CASSSGTGGAGGANVLTF. Looking up the rest from reference TRBV7-2 and TRBJ2-6 gives the full variable domain: GAGVSQSPSNKVTEKGKDVELRCDPISGHTALYWYRQSLGQGLEFLIYFQGNSAPDKSGLPSDRFSAERTGGSVSTLTIQRTQQEDSAVYLCASSSGTGGAGGANVLTFGAGSRLTVL.

The chain joins TRBV6-6 to TRBJ2-2, with 7 nucleotides matching TRBD1. V lost 7 bases and J lost 5; bases outside the gene matches: 13. Germline V lookup: CDR1 MNHNY, CDR2 SVGAGI (reference sequence). The CDR3 extends over 16 amino acids. The CDR3 region is CASITGYGTETGELFF. For the CDR3, the DNA is TGTGCCAGCATTACGGGTTACGGGACAGAGACCGGGGAGCTGTTTTTT.

The rearrangement links TRBV28 to TRBJ1-2; D remains ambiguous. CDR1 is MDHEN, CDR2 SYDVKM, per germline. V was pared by 6 bases and J by 2 bases, with 13 bases between. The CDR3 is 14 residues long. CDR3 loop: CASRNGPVNYGYTF. CDR3 nucleotide sequence: TGTGCCAGCAGGAACGGGCCGGTCAACTATGGCTACACCTTC.

In its sample, this clonotype was seen a few times. The chain employs TRBV6-5 and TRBJ2-7; 9 positions agree with TRBD1. The CDR3 is 14 amino acids. The germline V gene encodes CDR1 MNHEY and CDR2 SVGAGI. The V gene end was trimmed by 6 bases and the J gene end by 2 bases; junction bases not matched to a gene: 5. CDR3 DNA sequence: TGTGCCAGCAGAAAGGACAGGGGACCCTACGAGCAGTACGTC. Translated, it gives CASRKDRGPYEQYV.

The sample holds a few counts of this clonotype. The chain has TRBV6-5 and TRBJ1-4; tentative D call: TRBD1 (6 bases). V was trimmed by 5 bases and J by 5 bases, leaving 18 bases between them. The CDR3 runs 16 residues. Germline loops: CDR1 MNHEY, CDR2 SVGAGI. The CDR3 DNA reads TGTGCCAGCAGTCCCGGGACAAAGAAGACAAATGAAAAACTGTTTTTT. Translation gives CASSPGTKKTNEKLFF.

This clonotype was observed at least ten times. V gene TRBV7-2 combines with J gene TRBJ1-6, with TRBD1 matching over 9 bases. This CDR3 is built from 16 residues. Germline V lookup: CDR1 SGHTA, CDR2 FQGNSA. Germline trimming cut 2 bases from V and 9 bases from J; bases unmatched to any gene: 8. CDR3 amino acids: CASSLSSGQGSSPLHF. In nucleotides, the CDR3 is TGTGCCAGCAGCTTAAGTTCGGGACAGGGAAGTTCACCCCTCCACTTT.

The chain combines TRBV27 with TRBJ2-1, with TRBD2 matching 13 bases. Germline lookup yields CDR1 MNHEY and CDR2 SMNVEV (reference sequence). This CDR3 region has 15 residues. V trimming: 6 bases; J trimming: 6 bases; junction bases outside the gene matches: 5. The CDR3 DNA is TGTGCCAGCAGATCCGGGACTAGCGGGGTCAATGAGCAGTTCTTC. This encodes CASRSGTSGVNEQFF.

This clonotype was counted once. This chain links TRBV27 with TRBJ1-6, with unresolved D. The CDR3 has 14 residues. Trimming took 2 bases from V and 5 from J, leaving 7 bases between them. From germline, CDR1 is MNHEY and CDR2 SMNVEV (reference sequence). This CDR3 is CASSLMRNNSPLHF. CDR3 coding DNA: TGTGCCAGCAGTTTAATGCGGAATAATTCACCCCTCCACTTT.

V is TRBV9 and J is TRBJ1-2; D is unresolved. CDR1 SGDLS and CDR2 YYNGEE come from the germline V gene. The CDR3 totals 13 residues. Trimming removed 3 bases from V and 2 bases from J, with 8 bases in between. The CDR3 here is CASSETVNYGYTF. CDR3 in DNA: TGTGCCAGCAGCGAAACAGTAAACTATGGCTACACCTTC.

In this sample, this clonotype turned up a few times. The gene calls are TRBV11-1 and TRBJ2-1; D gene ambiguous. There are 13 residues in the CDR3. Germline V CDR1 and CDR2: SGHAT, FQDESV (reference sequence). V was trimmed by 5 bases and J by 7 bases, leaving 12 bases between them. DNA for the CDR3: TGTGCCAGCAGCCCCCGGCCCGGGAATGAGCAGTTCTTC. Protein product: CASSPRPGNEQFF.